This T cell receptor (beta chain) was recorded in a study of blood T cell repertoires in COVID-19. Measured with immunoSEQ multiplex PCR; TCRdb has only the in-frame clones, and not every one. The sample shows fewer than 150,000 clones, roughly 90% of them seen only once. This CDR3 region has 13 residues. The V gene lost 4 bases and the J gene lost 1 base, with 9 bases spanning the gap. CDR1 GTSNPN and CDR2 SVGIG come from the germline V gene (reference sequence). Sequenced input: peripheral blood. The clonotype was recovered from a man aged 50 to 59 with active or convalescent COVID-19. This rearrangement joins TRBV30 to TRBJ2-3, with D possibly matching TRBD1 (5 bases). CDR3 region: CAWMRQRTDTQYF. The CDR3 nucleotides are TGTGCCTGGATGAGACAGCGCACAGATACGCAGTATTTT.